The clone carrying this T cell receptor (beta chain) was recorded a few times. Trimming stripped 6 bases from V and 2 bases from J, with 14 bases between. Germline CDR1 reads ENHRY; CDR2 reads SYGVKD. CDR3 size: 14 residues. Unique molecular identifiers were used to barcode this TCRbeta library. MiXCR, run by TCRdb on the PCR reads, gives a single entry per CDR3 protein. The table has 100,000 to 150,000 distinct CDR3 sequences, roughly 24% seen once. The sample is drawn from a study of T-cell reconstitution after alpha-beta-depleted transplantation in children. The receptor's source is a male patient aged 2-10 years who had a stem cell transplant for chronic granulomatous disease, so the T cells may come from the graft donor. The sequencing used PBMCs, mostly from graft donor cells, collected 180 days after TCRalphabeta/CD19-depleted stem cell transplant. The chain recombines TRBV10-3 with TRBJ2-7, with a possible D match to TRBD2 (6 bases). CDR3 DNA: TGTGCCATCAGCGGGACTCCGGACACCTACGAGCAGTACTTC. It translates to CAISGTPDTYEQYF.